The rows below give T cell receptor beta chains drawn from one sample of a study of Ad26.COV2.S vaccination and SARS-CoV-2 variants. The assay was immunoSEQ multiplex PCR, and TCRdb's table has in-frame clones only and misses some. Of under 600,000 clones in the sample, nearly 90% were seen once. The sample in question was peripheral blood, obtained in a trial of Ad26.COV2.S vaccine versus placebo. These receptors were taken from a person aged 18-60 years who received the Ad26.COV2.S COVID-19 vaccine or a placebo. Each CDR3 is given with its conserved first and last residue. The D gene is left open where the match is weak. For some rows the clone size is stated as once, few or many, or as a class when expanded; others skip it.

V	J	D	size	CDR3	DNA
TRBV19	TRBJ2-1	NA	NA	CASSRLAPGGNEQFF	TGTGCCAGTAGTAGGTTGGCGCCCGGAGGCAATGAGCAGTTCTTC
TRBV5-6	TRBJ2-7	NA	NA	CASSLEGLGPEYEQYF	TGTGCCAGCAGCTTGGAAGGTTTAGGCCCCGAGTACGAGCAGTACTTC
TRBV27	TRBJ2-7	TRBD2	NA	CASSLRMGGNSYEQYF	TGTGCCAGCAGTCTCCGGATGGGGGGGAACTCCTACGAGCAGTACTTC
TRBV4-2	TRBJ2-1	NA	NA	CASSPSLGKQFF	TGTGCCAGCAGCCCCTCCCTCGGAAAGCAGTTCTTC
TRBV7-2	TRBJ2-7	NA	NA	CASSRGYEQYF	TGTGCCAGCAGCAGGGGCTACGAGCAGTACTTC
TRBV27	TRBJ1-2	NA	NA	CASSFPGAKGYTF	TGTGCCAGCAGTTTTCCAGGGGCGAAGGGCTACACCTTC
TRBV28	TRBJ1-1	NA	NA	CASSLGGLRNTEAFF	TGTGCCAGCAGTTTAGGGGGACTTCGGAACACTGAAGCTTTCTTT
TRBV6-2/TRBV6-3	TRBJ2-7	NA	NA	CASSLRSSREQYF	TGTGCCAGCAGTCTTCGGAGTAGCCGCGAGCAGTACTTC
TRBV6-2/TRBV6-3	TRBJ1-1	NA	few	CASSYSIVAEAFF	TGTGCCAGCAGTTACTCGATAGTAGCTGAAGCTTTCTTT
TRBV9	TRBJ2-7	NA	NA	CASSVAPGLSYEQYF	TGTGCCAGCAGCGTAGCCCCCGGACTTAGCTACGAGCAGTACTTC
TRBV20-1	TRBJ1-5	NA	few	CSASGPPKQGYYNQPQHF	TGCAGTGCTAGTGGCCCACCGAAACAGGGATACTACAATCAGCCCCAGCATTTT
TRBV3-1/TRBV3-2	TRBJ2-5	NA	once	CASSQGGGEGGQETQYF	TGTGCCAGCAGCCAAGGTGGGGGCGAAGGGGGGCAAGAGACCCAGTACTTC
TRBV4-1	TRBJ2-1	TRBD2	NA	CASSQGPSGPYNEQFF	TGCGCCAGCAGCCAAGGCCCTAGCGGGCCCTACAATGAGCAGTTCTTC
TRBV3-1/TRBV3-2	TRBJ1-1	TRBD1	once	CASSPYSGQGTEAFF	TGTGCCAGCAGCCCATACTCCGGACAGGGGACTGAAGCTTTCTTT
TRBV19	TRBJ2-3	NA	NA	CASSIGRQDTQYF	TGTGCCAGTAGTATCGGACGGCAAGATACGCAGTATTTT
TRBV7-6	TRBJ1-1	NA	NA	CASSQLGGSDTEAFF	TGTGCCAGCAGCCAACTTGGGGGCTCGGACACTGAAGCTTTCTTT
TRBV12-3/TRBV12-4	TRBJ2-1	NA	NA	CASTATDKQFF	TGTGCCAGCACCGCGACAGACAAGCAGTTCTTC
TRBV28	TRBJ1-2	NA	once	CASSLRRGYTF	TGTGCCAGCAGTTTACGGAGGGGCTACACCTTC
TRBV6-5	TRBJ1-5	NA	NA	CASSYSGSSGQPQHF	TGTGCCAGCAGTTACTCCGGGAGCTCAGGGCAGCCCCAGCATTTT
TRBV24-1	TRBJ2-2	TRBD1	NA	CATSAGQGLNTGELFF	TGTGCCACCAGCGCGGGACAGGGATTGAACACCGGGGAGCTGTTTTTT
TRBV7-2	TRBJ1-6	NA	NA	CASSATGDYNSPLHF	TGTGCCAGCAGCGCAACGGGGGATTATAATTCACCCCTCCACTTT
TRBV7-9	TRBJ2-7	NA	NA	CASSLGTGEGYF	TGTGCCAGCAGCTTAGGTACAGGGGAGGGGTACTTC
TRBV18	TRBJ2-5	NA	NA	CASSPLAGRGFMSQYF	TGTGCCAGCTCACCATTAGCTGGACGTGGTTTTATGTCCCAGTACTTC
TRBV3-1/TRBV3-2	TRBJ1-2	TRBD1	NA	CASSTSGQGFFGYTF	TGTGCCAGCAGCACGTCCGGACAGGGGTTTTTTGGCTACACCTTC
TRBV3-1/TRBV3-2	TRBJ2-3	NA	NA	CASSPSTVRTDTQYF	TGTGCCAGCAGCCCATCGACAGTAAGAACAGATACGCAGTATTTT
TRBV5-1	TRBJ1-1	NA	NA	CASSLVMNTEAFF	TGCGCCAGCAGCTTGGTCATGAACACTGAAGCTTTCTTT
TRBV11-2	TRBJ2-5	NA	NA	CASSSSGWETQYF	TGTGCCAGCAGCTCCTCGGGTTGGGAGACCCAGTACTTC
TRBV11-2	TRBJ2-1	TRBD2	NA	CASSPSGSYEQFF	TGTGCCAGCAGCCCAAGCGGGAGCTATGAGCAGTTCTTC
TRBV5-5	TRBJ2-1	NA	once	CASSLSALYNEQFF	TGTGCCAGCAGCTTGTCTGCGCTATACAATGAGCAGTTCTTC
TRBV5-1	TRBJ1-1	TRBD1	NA	CASSQVDRDTEAFF	TGCGCCAGCAGCCAGGTTGACAGGGATACTGAAGCTTTCTTT
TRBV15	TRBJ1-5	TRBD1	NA	CATSSLHGQGGFSNQPQHF	TGTGCCACCAGCAGCCTACACGGACAGGGGGGGTTTAGCAATCAGCCCCAGCATTTT
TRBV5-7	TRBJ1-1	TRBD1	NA	CAAPGGGDTEAFF	TGTGCCGCGCCAGGGGGAGGGGATACCGAAGCTTTCTTT
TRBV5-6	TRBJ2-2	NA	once	CASRRRGAGELFF	TGTGCCAGCAGACGACGCGGGGCCGGGGAGCTGTTTTTT